This T cell receptor (beta chain) emerged from a study of blood T cell repertoires in COVID-19. Trimming removed 5 bases from V and 0 bases from J, with 13 bases in between. The CDR3 contains 15 residues. Germline lookup yields CDR1 LNHNV and CDR2 YYDKDF (reference sequence). This clone was picked up one time. Assay: immunoSEQ multiplex PCR; the TCRdb copy retains only in-frame clones and omits some. The sample records about 53,000 clones, about nine tenths being singletons. This rearrangement joins TRBV15 to TRBJ1-2; no clear D. Source material: peripheral blood. The TCR was taken from an elderly man with acute or convalescent COVID-19. CDR3 bases: TGTGCCACCAGCGAGGGAGGAGGAACTAACTATGGCTACACCTTC. It translates to CATSEGGGTNYGYTF.